The next 18 T cell receptor beta chains were all read from a single sample in a study of patients and donors after allogeneic stem cell transplantation. TCRdb reprocessed the RT-PCR reads via MiXCR and lists one record per CDR3 protein. In the table there are roughly 880,000 distinct CDR3 sequences, over 15% of which are singletons. Sequencing used blood, either unsorted or a sorted T cell fraction (not recorded which). The receptors were sampled from a human donor who was either an allogeneic HSCT recipient or a stem cell or donor lymphocyte infusion donor (not recorded which). It is not recorded whose cells these are; they may come from a transplant donor.

The V and J genes are TRBV11-2 and TRBJ2-7; D ambiguous. Germline-derived CDR1 and CDR2 are SGHAT and FQNNGV. V was shortened by 0 bases and J by 3 bases, with 9 bases between the two germline ends. CDR3 length equals 14 residues. The CDR3 protein is CASSLEVEYYEQYF. CDR3 nucleotides: TGTGCCAGCAGCTTAGAGGTGGAATACTACGAGCAGTACTTC.

This clonotype was recorded many times. This sequence joins TRBV12-3 or TRBV12-4 and TRBJ2-5; a possible D gene is TRBD2 (7 bases). CDR3 length: 16 residues. V was shortened by 3 bases and J by 2 bases, with 16 bases between the two germline ends. For the CDR3, the DNA is TGTGCCAGCAGTTTGTCCAGGGGAGGGACACAAGAGACCCAGTACTTC. Encoded protein: CASSLSRGGTQETQYF.

The chain couples TRBV25-1 to TRBJ2-5, with 10 bases identical to TRBD1. The CDR3 runs 15 residues. Germline-derived CDR1 and CDR2 are MGHDK and SYGVNS. J gave up 3 bases and V 3 bases, and 4 bases lay outside the gene matches. CDR3 loop: CASSDWDRGKETQYF. Here the CDR3 DNA reads TGTGCCAGCAGTGACTGGGACAGGGGCAAAGAGACCCAGTACTTC.

This clonotype has a count of ten or more. The J gene is TRBJ1-5, the V gene TRBV29-1, with D maybe TRBD1 (5 bases). Trimming left V 0 bases short and J 9 bases short, with 12 bases between. This CDR3 has 13 residues. The V gene's germline CDR1 is SQVTM and CDR2 ANQGSEA. The CDR3 loop reads CSVEDVPGGPQHF. The CDR3 DNA reads as TGCAGCGTTGAAGATGTCCCGGGGGGGCCCCAGCATTTT.

This clonotype was recorded at least ten times. The chain uses TRBV28 and TRBJ2-7, with 10 bases identical to TRBD2. This CDR3 is built from 14 residues. Germline CDR1 reads MDHEN; CDR2 reads SYDVKM. V was clipped by 11 bases and J by 1 base; unmatched bases: 8. The CDR3 region is CASRTSGKSYEQYF. As DNA, the CDR3 is TGTGCCTCCCGGACTAGCGGTAAATCCTACGAGCAGTACTTC.

This clonotype has more than one count but fewer than ten. The chain carries TRBV11-3 and TRBJ2-1, with D possibly TRBD2 on 5 matching bases. The V gene's germline CDR1 is SGHNT and CDR2 YENEEA. The V end lost 5 bases, the J end lost 7 bases, and 15 bases lay between the germline ends. The CDR3 has 14 amino acids. CDR3 DNA: TGTGCCAGCAGCAGAACCGGGAAGATGAATGAGCAGTTCTTC. Its translation is CASSRTGKMNEQFF. The whole variable domain, remainder taken from reference TRBV11-3 and TRBJ2-1, is EAGVVQSPRYKIIEKKQPVAFWCNPISGHNTLYWYLQNLGQGPELLIRYENEEAVDDSQLPKDRFSAERLKGVDSTLKIQPAELGDSAVYLCASSRTGKMNEQFFGPGTRLTVL.

This chain links TRBV10-3 with TRBJ1-2, with D hard to call. V shed 3 bases and J shed 3 bases, with 20 bases lying between them. CDR1 and CDR2 from the germline V gene are ENHRY and SYGVKD. The CDR3 is 17 residues long. CDR3 amino acids: CAISDGFYSRQDYGYTF. CDR3 nucleotide sequence: TGTGCCATCAGTGATGGGTTCTACTCCCGGCAGGACTATGGCTACACCTTC.

This chain uses TRBV10-3 with TRBJ2-3; 13 bases map to TRBD2. The CDR3 length is 17 residues. The V gene end was trimmed by 3 bases and the J gene end by 4 bases; junction bases not matched to a gene: 7. Per germline, CDR1 ENHRY and CDR2 SYGVKD. This chain's CDR3 is CAISEIGLAGDADTQYF. Written as DNA, the CDR3 is TGTGCCATCAGTGAAATTGGACTAGCGGGAGACGCAGATACGCAGTATTTT.

The chain recombines TRBV7-2 with TRBJ1-2; 9 bases are shared with TRBD1. This CDR3 is built from 17 residues. The J segment lost 2 bases and the V segment lost 1 base, leaving 8 bases of the junction unmatched. Looked up from germline, CDR1 is SGHTA and CDR2 is FQGNSA. CDR3 sequence (DNA): TGTGCCAGCAGCTTAGGGGCCCCCGGGACAGGGAACTATGGCTACACCTTC. This codes for CASSLGAPGTGNYGYTF.

This clonotype was recorded a few times. This chain links TRBV20-1 with TRBJ2-5, with 13 bases that match TRBD2. There are 14 residues in the CDR3. Germline lookup yields CDR1 DFQATT and CDR2 SNEGSKA (reference sequence). J gave up 5 bases and V 7 bases, and 7 bases lay outside the gene matches. CDR3 loop: CSVAGLAGMETQYF. For the CDR3, the DNA is TGCAGTGTTGCGGGACTAGCGGGGATGGAGACCCAGTACTTC.

The rearrangement uses TRBV5-1 and TRBJ1-1; 7 bases agree with TRBD1. The CDR3 loop spans 17 amino acids. Per germline, CDR1 SGHRS and CDR2 YFSETQ. V gave up 0 bases and J gave up 0 bases; unmatched junction bases: 8. The CDR3 loop reads CASSLGPSGGVNTEAFF. CDR3 nucleotide sequence: TGCGCCAGCAGCTTGGGTCCTTCAGGGGGGGTGAACACTGAAGCTTTCTTT.

The genes are TRBV7-8 and TRBJ2-2; weak D call: TRBD2 (7 bases). Germline CDR1 SGHVS, CDR2 FQNEAQ. CDR3 length equals 13 residues. V was cut by 8 bases and J by 3 bases, with 10 bases left in between. The CDR3 is CASRRGHTGELFF. For the CDR3, the DNA is TGTGCCAGCCGGCGGGGGCACACCGGGGAGCTGTTTTTT.

The J gene is TRBJ1-4, the V gene TRBV21-1; the D call of TRBD1 is as the table states it, not checked on the DNA. TRBV21-1 is noted as a pseudogene. The CDR3 length is 17 residues. CDR3 nucleotide sequence: TGTGCCAGCAGCAAAGACCCAAGGCGGGCGCGGGTTGAAAAACTGTTTTTT. This gives the protein CASSKDPRRARVEKLFF.

The V gene is TRBV24-1, the J gene TRBJ2-1; D is possibly TRBD1 (6 bases). CDR3 size: 16 residues. The V and J ends lost 9 bases and 0 bases respectively, with 17 bases between them. CDR1 KGHDR and CDR2 SFDVKD come from the germline V gene. The CDR3 is CATSRYRVASYNEQFF. CDR3 in DNA: TGTGCCACCTCCCGTTACAGGGTCGCCTCCTACAATGAGCAGTTCTTC.

The chain has TRBV7-2 and TRBJ2-3, with D unresolved. The germline gives CDR1 SGHTA, CDR2 FQGNSA. The CDR3 length is 12 residues. Trimming removed 5 bases from V and 4 bases from J, with 7 bases in between. The CDR3 nucleotides read TGTGCCAGCAGCCCTGTTTCAGATACGCAGTATTTT. This gives the protein CASSPVSDTQYF.

The chain couples TRBV7-2 to TRBJ2-1; D remains unclear. CDR1 and CDR2 (germline): SGHTA, FQGNSA. The length of the CDR3 is 15 residues. Deletions cut 5 bases from V and 7 bases from J, with 18 bases between. Here the CDR3 DNA reads TGTGCCAGCAGCCCACTCGTAGCCGGTCAAAATGAGCAGTTCTTC. It codes for CASSPLVAGQNEQFF. Together with reference TRBV7-2 and TRBJ2-1, the CDR3 gives the full variable domain: GAGVSQSPSNKVTEKGKDVELRCDPISGHTALYWYRQSLGQGLEFLIYFQGNSAPDKSGLPSDRFSAERTGGSVSTLTIQRTQQEDSAVYLCASSPLVAGQNEQFFGPGTRLTVL.

This clonotype occurred a few times. The chain uses TRBV5-1 and TRBJ2-5; TRBD1 agrees at 9 bases. The V and J ends lost 0 bases and 5 bases, in that order; junction bases with no gene match: 11. This CDR3 spans 17 amino acids. Germline CDR1 is SGHRS and CDR2 is YFSETQ. The CDR3 nucleotides are TGCGCCAGCAGCTTGGCATGGGGGACAGGGACGAGTGAGACCCAGTACTTC. Its protein is CASSLAWGTGTSETQYF.

This clonotype was counted between two and nine times. The chain carries TRBV9 and TRBJ2-2, with 8 bases matching TRBD1. The V gene's germline CDR1 is SGDLS and CDR2 YYNGEE. The ends lost 3 bases at V and 0 bases at J; junction bases unmatched: 19. This CDR3 is built from 21 residues. In DNA, the CDR3 is TGTGCCAGCAGCGGGGGGCTACCAAGACAGGGGCGAAGATCGAACACCGGGGAGCTGTTTTTT. As protein: CASSGGLPRQGRRSNTGELFF.